This TCR beta chain comes out of a study of blood T cell repertoires in COVID-19. Study-level background: Collection of acute and convalescent COVID-19 samples took place in the United States, Italy and Spain. T cells, B-cell-depleted T cells, or PBMCs supplied cDNA or gDNA.

The authors' processing: Estimated nucleated cell counts came from reference gene primer amplification. Sequencing was performed with immunoSEQ multiplex PCR; in TCRdb, only in-frame clones are kept and a portion is missing. The V and J calls and clone size were taken over from that table, and D and trimming were inferred from the DNA. The sample includes about 170,000 clones, just under 95% of them seen just once. Trimming shortened V by 3 bases and J by 4 bases, and 12 bases separated the two germline ends. Looked up from germline, CDR1 is SEHNR and CDR2 is FQNEAQ (reference sequence). The CDR3 is 14 amino acids.

V and J are TRBV7-9 and TRBJ1-1, with a weak D call TRBD1 (6 bases). The sequenced sample was peripheral blood. This sequence was found in a woman aged 45 to 65 with acute or convalescent COVID-19. Here the CDR3 reads CASSFAQGGTEAFF. In DNA form, the CDR3 reads TGTGCCAGCAGCTTCGCACAGGGCGGCACTGAAGCTTTCTTT.